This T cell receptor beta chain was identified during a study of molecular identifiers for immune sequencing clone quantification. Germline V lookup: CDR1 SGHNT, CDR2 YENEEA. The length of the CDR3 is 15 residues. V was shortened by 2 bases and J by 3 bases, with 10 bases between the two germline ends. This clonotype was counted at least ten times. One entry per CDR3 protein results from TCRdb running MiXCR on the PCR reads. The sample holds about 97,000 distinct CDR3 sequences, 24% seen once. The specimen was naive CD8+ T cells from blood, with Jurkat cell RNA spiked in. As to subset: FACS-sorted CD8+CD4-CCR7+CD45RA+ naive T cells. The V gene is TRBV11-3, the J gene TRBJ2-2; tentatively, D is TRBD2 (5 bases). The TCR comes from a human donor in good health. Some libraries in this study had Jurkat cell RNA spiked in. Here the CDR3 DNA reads TGTGCCAGCAGCTTAAGGACTTACGACACCGGGGAGCTGTTTTTT. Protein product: CASSLRTYDTGELFF.